This T cell receptor (beta chain) is drawn from a study of blood T cell repertoires in COVID-19. Study summary: T cells, B-cell-depleted T cells, or PBMCs supplied cDNA or gDNA.

In the original analysis: For nucleated cells, counts were estimated from reference gene primer amplification. Sequenced by immunoSEQ multiplex PCR; TCRdb stores in-frame clones only, minus some. The V and J calls and the clone size are those of that table, but D and trimming were determined from the DNA. The table includes roughly 330,000 clones, 88% detected once. In assigning cohorts, the study relied on participant-reported clinical history. The study counted Cohort 3 donors as recovered given two negative PCRs, clearance, or symptom resolution. CDR1 SGHAT and CDR2 FQNNGV come from the germline V gene. V shed 1 base and J 4 bases; nucleotides not matched to a gene: 7. The CDR3 contains 19 residues.

This receptor was identified in a man in his thirties or forties who had recovered from COVID-19. J is TRBJ2-2 and V is TRBV11-2; 15 nucleotides align to TRBD2. Sequenced: PBMCs or T cells enriched from blood (not recorded which). CDR3 sequence reads: CASSLAGTSGGQSTGELFF. CDR3 sequence (DNA): TGTGCCAGCAGCTTAGCCGGGACTAGCGGGGGGCAGAGCACCGGGGAGCTGTTTTTT.